Shown below are 10 T cell receptor beta chains from a single sample sequenced in a study of metastatic and nonmetastatic thyroid tumors. None of the patients had undergone any treatment ahead of thyroid surgery. TCRdb redid the clone calls on the PCR reads using MiXCR. The sample holds roughly 72,000 clones, around 20% seen once. The sequencing input was blood. The receptors stem from a female donor with papillary thyroid cancer or a benign thyroid nodule (not recorded which). Some clones in this sample may be carry-over from other donors' samples.

This clone was seen many times. The chain employs TRBV7-8 and TRBJ2-1; 8 bases line up with TRBD1. Germline V lookup: CDR1 SGHVS, CDR2 FQNEAQ. CDR3 length equals 16 residues. V was clipped by 1 base and J by 8 bases; unmatched bases: 10. The DNA of the CDR3 is TGTGCCAGCAGCTTAGTAGGACAGGGAGGTATAGATGAGCAGTTCTTC. This encodes CASSLVGQGGIDEQFF.

This clone was detected a few times. The chain has TRBV20-1 and TRBJ2-5; D is uncertain. V was clipped by 6 bases and J by 1 base, with 9 bases between them. The CDR3 has 12 residues. The germline V gene encodes CDR1 DFQATT and CDR2 SNEGSKA (reference sequence). The CDR3 loop reads CSARRTQETQYF. The CDR3 DNA is TGCAGTGCCCGACGGACCCAAGAGACCCAGTACTTC.

This clone was detected a few times. This may come from a read error, since a much larger clone is one base off. The rearrangement links TRBV25-1 to TRBJ2-2; D gene uncertain. Looked up from germline, CDR1 is MGHDK and CDR2 is SYGVNS. Deletions cut 9 bases from V and 3 bases from J, with 5 bases between. The CDR3 extends over 11 amino acids. CDR3 sequence: CARSDTGELFF. The CDR3 region has the DNA TGTGCCAGAAGCGACACCGGGGAGCTGTTTTTT.

This clone was detected many times. The chain is built from TRBV5-1 and TRBJ1-1; D gene ambiguous. Trimming left V 1 base short and J 3 bases short, with 10 bases between. CDR1 SGHRS and CDR2 YFSETQ come from the germline V gene. This CDR3 comprises 14 residues. The CDR3: CASSLSEPDTEAFF. CDR3 DNA sequence: TGCGCCAGCAGCTTGTCGGAGCCCGACACTGAAGCTTTCTTT.

This clone was counted ten times or more. This chain connects TRBV12-3 or TRBV12-4 to TRBJ2-2; 7 bases match TRBD1. The V and J ends lost 8 bases and 5 bases, in that order; junction bases with no gene match: 5. This CDR3 is built from 13 residues. CDR3 protein: CASDTQGTGELFF. DNA for the CDR3: TGTGCCAGCGACACACAGGGGACCGGGGAGCTGTTTTTT.

This clone occurred many times. The rearrangement links TRBV12-3 or TRBV12-4 to TRBJ1-2, with 9 bases identical to TRBD1. The ends lost 5 bases at V and 2 bases at J; junction bases unmatched: 3. The CDR3 contains 14 residues. In DNA, the CDR3 is TGTGCCAGCAGTGTGGGACAGGGCAACTATGGCTACACCTTC. It yields the protein CASSVGQGNYGYTF.

There are many counts of this clone. This CDR3 is also generated by other DNA sequences in the sample. The V call is TRBV12-3 or TRBV12-4, the J call TRBJ1-5, with 7 bases fitting TRBD1. This CDR3 contains 17 residues. V gave up 6 bases and J gave up 5 bases; unmatched junction bases: 16. In nucleotides, the CDR3 is TGTGCCAGCAGCCCCCCGAGGGGCGGACAGGCTGATCAGCCCCAGCATTTT. This translates into CASSPPRGGQADQPQHF.

Many counts were recorded for this clone. The chain has TRBV6-2 or TRBV6-3 and TRBJ2-5; TRBD1 matches 10 bases. There are 13 residues in the CDR3. CDR1 is MNHEY and CDR2 is SVGEGT in the germline V gene. V was clipped by 6 bases and J by 3 bases; unmatched bases: 1. The CDR3 loop reads CASRGQGKETQYF. CDR3 coding DNA: TGTGCCAGCAGGGGACAGGGGAAAGAGACCCAGTACTTC.

The chain couples TRBV20-1 to TRBJ2-7; D perhaps matches TRBD2 (5 bases). Germline V gene lookup returns CDR1 DFQATT and CDR2 SNEGSKA (reference sequence). This CDR3 region has 14 residues. V lost 4 bases to trimming and J lost 1 base, with 14 bases between them. CDR3 in amino acids: CSANPLDFSYEQYF. The DNA for the CDR3 is TGCAGTGCTAACCCTTTGGACTTTTCCTACGAGCAGTACTTC.

This clone was recorded many times. The chain's CDR3 is CASSYSNRGRNEQFF. As DNA, the CDR3 is TGTGCCAGCAGTTACTCGAATCGGGGGCGGAATGAGCAGTTCTTC. V usage is TRBV6-5 and J usage is TRBJ2-1, with D perhaps matching TRBD1 or TRBD2 (6 bases each). The germline V gene has CDR1 MNHEY and CDR2 SVGAGI. The CDR3 is 15 residues long. The V and J ends lost 0 bases and 7 bases respectively, with 13 bases between them.